This T cell receptor (beta chain) was profiled in a study of blood T cell repertoires in COVID-19. Turning to the study itself: T cells, B-cell-depleted T cells, or PBMCs supplied cDNA or gDNA.

Profiled with immunoSEQ multiplex PCR; TCRdb holds only in-frame clones, not every one. The sample has hundreds of thousands of clones, approximately 90% seen once. Germline V CDR1 and CDR2: SGDLS, YYNGEE. After removal of 0 bases from V and 5 bases from J, the junction contained 4 bases not matched to a gene. This CDR3 is built from 16 residues. Sequencing was done on a sample of peripheral blood. The clonotype comes from a man aged 55 to 70 with COVID-19, enrolled during active disease. The rearrangement uses TRBV9 and TRBJ2-2, with 10 bases lining up with TRBD2. The CDR3 protein is CASSVALAGVTGELFF. The CDR3, as DNA: TGTGCCAGCAGCGTAGCGCTAGCGGGAGTTACCGGGGAGCTGTTTTTT.